This T cell receptor (beta chain) was observed in a study of blood T cell repertoires in COVID-19. Study-level information: The United States, Italy and Spain provided the acute and convalescent COVID-19 samples. The analysed material was cDNA or gDNA that came from T cells, B-cell-depleted T cells, or PBMCs.

Methods used by the authors: Amplified reference gene primers provided the basis for estimating nucleated cell counts. Clones were read by immunoSEQ multiplex PCR, and TCRdb kept only the in-frame ones, dropping some. V and J calls and clone size are those listed in that table; D and trimming were worked out from the DNA. The sample consists of a few hundred thousand clones, 90% to 95% of them appearing once. The age range of participants was about 18 to 89 years, with residence in about two dozen US areas. Germline V gene sequence: CDR1 MNHEY, CDR2 SMNVEV (reference sequence). V gave up 6 bases and J gave up 1 base, with 11 bases separating them. CDR3 size: 14 residues.

Specimen: PBMCs or T cells enriched from blood (not recorded which). The TCR comes from a human donor in a cohort exposed to, infected with or recovered from COVID-19 (not recorded which). The donor label of this sample is uncertain. This chain joins TRBV27 and TRBJ2-3; D is perhaps TRBD2 (5 bases). The CDR3, as DNA: TGTGCCAGCAGGAGGGTTGGGGGCACAGATACGCAGTATTTT. It yields the protein CASRRVGGTDTQYF.